This TCR beta chain was profiled in a study of neurological immune-mediated disorders. This clonotype was picked up many times. One end of the junction fails to match germline, which may point to a read error. This CDR3 comprises 14 residues. Germline V lookup: CDR1 LNHDA, CDR2 SQIVND (reference sequence). TCRdb redid the calling of the 5' RACE reads with MiXCR, one entry per CDR3 protein. The sample yields 50,000 to 75,000 distinct CDR3 sequences, over 4% seen once. The chain is built from TRBV19 and TRBJ1-6; TRBD1 aligns across 7 bases. This receptor was identified in a man between 45 and 60 years old with multiple sclerosis. The material sequenced was PBMCs. The CDR3 DNA sequence: TGTGCCAGTAGTACAGGGGGTGCCAATTCACCCCTCAACTTT. Encoded protein: CASSTGGANSPLNF.